This is a list of T cell receptor beta chains from one sample in a study of T cells in Graves' hyperthyroidism and ophthalmopathy. TCRdb called the multiplex PCR reads again in MiXCR, with one record for every CDR3 protein. The sample has under 400,000 distinct CDR3 sequences; roughly 15% are singletons. The sample comprised blood. Receptors were obtained from a woman aged 60-70 years with Graves' ophthalmopathy. Both conserved end residues are part of each CDR3. A D gene is named only where the DNA matches it firmly. Where a row states a size, it is once, few, many or the class of an expanded clone; other rows omit it.

TRBJ2-3,.,many,TRBV30,CASVRYTDTQYF,TGCGCTTCGGTACGATACACAGATACGCAGTATTTT
TRBJ1-6,.,.,TRBV5-4,CASSQIGGGSTSPLHF,TGTGCCAGCAGCCAAATAGGGGGGGGATCCACGTCACCCCTCCACTTT
TRBJ2-5,.,.,TRBV2,CASEQQEAQYF,TGTGCCAGTGAGCAACAAGAGGCCCAGTACTTC
TRBJ2-7,.,.,TRBV9,CASSVGYNSYEQYF,TGTGCCAGCAGCGTAGGATACAACTCCTACGAGCAGTACTTC
TRBJ2-3,TRBD2,.,TRBV5-1,CASRRLAEQSRTDTQYF,TGCGCCAGCAGAAGACTAGCGGAGCAGTCTCGCACAGATACGCAGTATTTT
TRBJ1-5,.,many,TRBV2,CASSEGGGGRPQHF,TGTGCCAGCAGTGAAGGTGGCGGCGGGAGGCCCCAGCATTTT
TRBJ2-3,.,few,TRBV20-1,CSGGTVTDTQYF,TGCAGTGGTGGGACCGTCACAGATACGCAGTATTTT
TRBJ2-7,.,.,TRBV5-4,CASSQGGGRNEQYF,TGTGCCAGCAGCCAAGGGGGCGGGAGGAACGAGCAGTACTTC
TRBJ1-6,TRBD1,.,TRBV30,CACGTANNSPLHF,TGTGCCTGCGGGACAGCTAATAATTCACCCCTCCACTTT
TRBJ2-1,TRBD2,many,TRBV7-8,CASSLAVAGGPRGQFF,TGTGCCAGCAGCTTAGCCGTCGCGGGAGGCCCGCGGGGGCAGTTCTTC
TRBJ1-5,.,many,TRBV20-1,CSARENRANQPQHF,TGCAGTGCTAGAGAGAATAGGGCAAATCAGCCCCAGCATTTT
TRBJ2-2,.,many,TRBV7-3,CASSFKAGNGELFF,TGTGCCAGCAGCTTTAAGGCGGGGAACGGGGAGCTGTTTTTT
TRBJ2-7,.,many,TRBV30,CAWSRARSYEQYF,TGTGCCTGGAGCCGGGCCCGTAGTTACGAGCAGTACTTC
TRBJ2-1,TRBD2,many,TRBV25-1,CASSEFGLAGTHNEQFF,TGTGCCAGCAGTGAATTTGGACTAGCGGGGACTCACAATGAGCAGTTCTTC
TRBJ2-7,TRBD1,.,TRBV30,CAWRDRGGEQYF,TGTGCCTGGAGGGACAGGGGTGGCGAGCAGTACTTC
TRBJ2-5,TRBD1,many,TRBV24-1,CATSEWTGHQETQYF,TGTGCCACCAGTGAATGGACAGGGCATCAAGAGACCCAGTACTTC